This T cell receptor beta chain was sequenced during a study of cytomegalovirus exposure and HLA in healthy donors. Study results and limitations: A likely sequencing artifact accounted for one observed cluster of highly shared sequence variants.

Germline V gene sequence: CDR1 KGHSH, CDR2 LQKENI. The CDR3 is 15 amino acids. Trimming cost V 6 bases and J 4 bases, with 15 bases left between them. The PCR used 60 Vbeta and 13 Jbeta primers. Libraries were prepared by immunoSEQ multiplex PCR; TCRdb keeps only in-frame clonotypes and omits some of them. The sample consists of about 120,000 clones, roughly 80% of them appearing once. This clone was observed once. Its antigen remains unknown. This clonotype was obtained from a man aged 25-45 years in good health and CMV-seronegative. The sample comprised PBMCs. This chain links TRBV18 with TRBJ2-2; a possible D gene is TRBD2 (5 bases). The CDR3 here is CASSPPYGVTGELFF. The CDR3 DNA follows: TGTGCCAGCTCCCCCCCCTACGGGGTCACCGGGGAGCTGTTTTTT.